The rows below give T cell receptor beta chains drawn from one sample of a study of identical twins. TCRdb redid the calling of the 5' RACE reads with MiXCR, one entry per CDR3 protein. The profile covers a few hundred thousand distinct CDR3 sequences, with 6.5% to 9.5% appearing a single time and 3% to 3.5% taken by the ten largest. These sequences were also reported in another study, on yellow fever vaccine responses in identical twins.

The material sequenced was CD8+ T cells sorted from blood. All receptors derive from a woman under 30 in good health. CDR3s include the opening cysteine and the closing phenylalanine or tryptophan. Fields, in order: D gene, clone size, J gene, V gene, CDR3 DNA, CDR3 protein. D genes are given only for firm matches. Only part of the rows carry a size: once, few, many, or a class if the clone is expanded.

D: NA
size: many
J: TRBJ2-7
V: TRBV5-1
DNA: TGCGCCAGCAGCTTGGGGACACACTCCTACGAGCAGTACTTC
CDR3: CASSLGTHSYEQYF

D: TRBD2
size: NA
J: TRBJ2-7
V: TRBV5-1
DNA: TGCGCCAGCAGCTCCCCGCTAGCGGGAGTGATCAGGTACGAGCAGTACTTC
CDR3: CASSSPLAGVIRYEQYF

D: TRBD1
size: few
J: TRBJ2-2
V: TRBV7-2
DNA: TGTGCCAGCAGCTTAGCGGGACAGCCAGTAGTGTCCGGGGAGCTGTTTTTT
CDR3: CASSLAGQPVVSGELFF

D: NA
size: few
J: TRBJ2-3
V: TRBV29-1
DNA: TGCAGCGTTCCTACTTGGAATACGCAGTATTTT
CDR3: CSVPTWNTQYF

D: TRBD1
size: few
J: TRBJ2-1
V: TRBV12-3/TRBV12-4
DNA: TGTGCCATCACCTCGGGACAGGCCCCGGGAGCCGTGTGGAATGAGCAGTTCTTC
CDR3: CAITSGQAPGAVWNEQFF

D: NA
size: few
J: TRBJ2-3
V: TRBV6-5
DNA: TGTGCCAGCAGTTCCCTCTTGGGGGATACGCAGTATTTT
CDR3: CASSSLLGDTQYF

D: TRBD2
size: few
J: TRBJ2-7
V: TRBV20-1
DNA: TGCAGTGCTAGAGGGGGGCGGGAGACTAGCGGCTCCTACGAGCAGTACTTC
CDR3: CSARGGRETSGSYEQYF

D: NA
size: NA
J: TRBJ2-1
V: TRBV20-1
DNA: TGCAGTGCTAGTAATCTGCCCCCCACCTACAATGAGCAGTTCTTC
CDR3: CSASNLPPTYNEQFF

D: TRBD2
size: few
J: TRBJ2-1
V: TRBV20-1
DNA: TGCAGTGCTAGAGGGTCTAGCGGGAGGGCCTACTACAATGAGCAGTTCTTC
CDR3: CSARGSSGRAYYNEQFF

D: NA
size: NA
J: TRBJ2-7
V: TRBV27
DNA: TGTGCCAGCAGTTTATCTCCCTACTACGAGCAGTACTTC
CDR3: CASSLSPYYEQYF

D: NA
size: few
J: TRBJ2-1
V: TRBV29-1
DNA: TGCACGACCTCTACAACCGATCGATACAATGAGCAGTTCTTC
CDR3: CTTSTTDRYNEQFF

D: TRBD2
size: NA
J: TRBJ2-3
V: TRBV20-1
DNA: TGCAGTGTGGGGACTACCGATAGCACAGATACGCAGTATTTT
CDR3: CSVGTTDSTDTQYF

D: TRBD1
size: many
J: TRBJ2-7
V: TRBV27
DNA: TGTGCCAGCAGTATGACAGGGTTGGACGAGCAGTACTTC
CDR3: CASSMTGLDEQYF

D: NA
size: few
J: TRBJ1-1
V: TRBV2
DNA: TGTGCCAGCAGAGAAGACAGGAGCAACACTGAAGCTTTCTTT
CDR3: CASREDRSNTEAFF

D: NA
size: NA
J: TRBJ1-5
V: TRBV20-1
DNA: TGCAGTGCTAGAGATCTTGCAGGCAATCAGCCCCAGCATTTT
CDR3: CSARDLAGNQPQHF

D: NA
size: few
J: TRBJ1-1
V: TRBV5-6
DNA: TGTGCCAGCAGCGCCGACGGAATTGAAGCTTTCTTT
CDR3: CASSADGIEAFF

D: NA
size: NA
J: TRBJ2-7
V: TRBV4-3
DNA: TGCGCCAGCAGCCAGAGTTTAAGATGGGGCTGGAGCTCCTACGAGCAGTACTTC
CDR3: CASSQSLRWGWSSYEQYF

D: TRBD2
size: NA
J: TRBJ2-1
V: TRBV27
DNA: TGTGCCAGCAGTCCCGGACTAGCGGTCGACAATGAGCAGTTCTTC
CDR3: CASSPGLAVDNEQFF

D: NA
size: NA
J: TRBJ1-1
V: TRBV27
DNA: TGTGCCAGCAGCCTTCGGCCCTACCCGAACACTGAAGCTTTCTTT
CDR3: CASSLRPYPNTEAFF

D: TRBD1
size: few
J: TRBJ2-2
V: TRBV10-3
DNA: TGTGCCATCAGTGATTTGGACAGGGGCCCGAACACCGGGGAGCTGTTTTTT
CDR3: CAISDLDRGPNTGELFF

D: TRBD2
size: many
J: TRBJ2-1
V: TRBV2
DNA: TGTGCCAGCACGGTACTAGCGGGAGATTACAATGAGCAGTTCTTC
CDR3: CASTVLAGDYNEQFF

D: NA
size: many
J: TRBJ2-6
V: TRBV9
DNA: TGTGCCAGCAGCGTAGCGGACCCTGGGGCCAACGTCCTGACTTTC
CDR3: CASSVADPGANVLTF

D: TRBD2
size: few
J: TRBJ2-5
V: TRBV11-2
DNA: TGTGCCAGCAGCTTAGAGGCGGGGGGCGGGGAAGAGACCCAGTACTTC
CDR3: CASSLEAGGGEETQYF

D: TRBD2
size: NA
J: TRBJ2-5
V: TRBV29-1
DNA: TGCAGCGTTGAAGCTAGCGGGGACCACCGAGAGACCCAGTACTTC
CDR3: CSVEASGDHRETQYF

D: NA
size: medium-sized
J: TRBJ2-2
V: TRBV12-3/TRBV12-4
DNA: TGTGCCAGCCGGGGCCCCAACACCGGGGAGCTGTTTTTT
CDR3: CASRGPNTGELFF

D: NA
size: many
J: TRBJ2-2
V: TRBV29-1
DNA: TGCAGCGCCACGGACGAATCTGGCGGGGAGCTGTTTTTT
CDR3: CSATDESGGELFF

D: NA
size: NA
J: TRBJ2-7
V: TRBV29-1
DNA: TGCAGCGCCCGACATGGGCACTCCTACGAGCAGTACTTC
CDR3: CSARHGHSYEQYF

D: TRBD1
size: few
J: TRBJ1-1
V: TRBV7-9
DNA: TGTGCCAGCAGCGGGCCGGACAGGGAGTCGGACACTGAAGCTTTCTTT
CDR3: CASSGPDRESDTEAFF

D: TRBD1
size: many
J: TRBJ2-1
V: TRBV15
DNA: TGTGCCACCAGCAGATCAACCGGGACAGGGGGCAATGAGCAGTTCTTC
CDR3: CATSRSTGTGGNEQFF

D: NA
size: many
J: TRBJ2-2
V: TRBV7-9
DNA: TGTGCCAGCAGCTTAGATGGGGAGCACACCGGGGAGCTGTTTTTT
CDR3: CASSLDGEHTGELFF

D: TRBD2
size: many
J: TRBJ2-1
V: TRBV10-3
DNA: TGTGCCATCAGTGACCCCGCGGGACTAGTTCCCAATGAGCAGTTCTTC
CDR3: CAISDPAGLVPNEQFF

D: NA
size: many
J: TRBJ2-3
V: TRBV7-9
DNA: TGTGCCAGCAGCTTAGTCGTCAGCACAGATACGCAGTATTTT
CDR3: CASSLVVSTDTQYF

D: NA
size: NA
J: TRBJ2-7
V: TRBV28
DNA: TGTGCCAGCAGTGATGTAACTAGTTTCATCCAGTACTTC
CDR3: CASSDVTSFIQYF

D: NA
size: few
J: TRBJ2-7
V: TRBV24-1
DNA: TGTGCCACCAGTGCCGGACAGCAAAGTCAGCAGTACTTC
CDR3: CATSAGQQSQQYF

D: TRBD1
size: few
J: TRBJ2-7
V: TRBV20-1
DNA: TGCAGTGCTAGGGACAGGATAGCCCCCAACTCCTACGAGCAGTACTTC
CDR3: CSARDRIAPNSYEQYF

D: TRBD2
size: NA
J: TRBJ2-6
V: TRBV4-2
DNA: TGTGCCAGCAGCCCACCCTGGCAGCAAGGTAGCGGGGTAGTTGGTGGGGCCAACGTCCTGACTTTC
CDR3: CASSPPWQQGSGVVGGANVLTF

D: NA
size: few
J: TRBJ2-5
V: TRBV7-9
DNA: TGTGCCAGCAGCCCCTCTGTAGCAAGTCAAGAGACCCAGTACTTC
CDR3: CASSPSVASQETQYF

D: TRBD1
size: many
J: TRBJ2-4
V: TRBV5-5
DNA: TGTGCCAGCAGCTCGGCAGGGGGCTCGAACATTCAGTACTTC
CDR3: CASSSAGGSNIQYF

D: TRBD2
size: many
J: TRBJ2-5
V: TRBV4-3
DNA: TGCGCCAGCAGCCAAGGCCGACCGGGACTAGCTTTTCAAGAGACCCAGTACTTC
CDR3: CASSQGRPGLAFQETQYF

D: NA
size: many
J: TRBJ2-7
V: TRBV10-3
DNA: TGTGCCATCAGTGAGTCGGCAGTCCAGGACTTCTACGAGCAGTACTTC
CDR3: CAISESAVQDFYEQYF

D: NA
size: NA
J: TRBJ2-2
V: TRBV24-1
DNA: TGTGCCACCAGTGATAGAAAAACAGAGAACACCGGGGAGCTGTTTTTT
CDR3: CATSDRKTENTGELFF

D: TRBD1
size: few
J: TRBJ2-1
V: TRBV12-5
DNA: TGTGCTAGTGGTTTGGTACAGGGGGGTTTAACAGACAATGAGCAGTTCTTC
CDR3: CASGLVQGGLTDNEQFF

D: NA
size: few
J: TRBJ2-7
V: TRBV2
DNA: TGTGCCAGCATGCCAGCGGCCGATTCCTACGAGCAGTACTTC
CDR3: CASMPAADSYEQYF

D: TRBD2
size: NA
J: TRBJ2-2
V: TRBV11-2
DNA: TGTGCCAGCAGCTACGGGACTAGCTGGGGGAGGAACACCGGGGAGCTGTTTTTT
CDR3: CASSYGTSWGRNTGELFF

D: TRBD2
size: many
J: TRBJ2-1
V: TRBV28
DNA: TGTGCCAGCAGGAGGCTAGCGGGAGGGCAGGACAATGAGCAGTTCTTC
CDR3: CASRRLAGGQDNEQFF

D: TRBD1
size: many
J: TRBJ2-5
V: TRBV7-9
DNA: TGTGCCAGCAGCTTGACAGGGTACCAAGAGACCCAGTACTTC
CDR3: CASSLTGYQETQYF

D: NA
size: NA
J: TRBJ2-6
V: TRBV27
DNA: TGTGCCAGTGGCGCAGCTGGGGCCAACGTCCTGACTTTC
CDR3: CASGAAGANVLTF

D: NA
size: few
J: TRBJ2-7
V: TRBV4-3
DNA: TGCGCCAGCAGCCAAGATTATGAGACTAGCTACGAGCAGTACTTC
CDR3: CASSQDYETSYEQYF

D: NA
size: few
J: TRBJ2-7
V: TRBV2
DNA: TGTGCCAGCATGGGCTACGAGCAGTACTTC
CDR3: CASMGYEQYF

D: TRBD1
size: NA
J: TRBJ2-3
V: TRBV7-9
DNA: TGTGCCAGCACTAACCTAAGGGACAGGGGGAGCACAGATACGCAGTATTTT
CDR3: CASTNLRDRGSTDTQYF

D: NA
size: few
J: TRBJ2-2
V: TRBV15
DNA: TGTGCCACCAGCACCCGACTCGCCGGAACCGGGGAGCTGTTTTTT
CDR3: CATSTRLAGTGELFF

D: TRBD2
size: few
J: TRBJ2-7
V: TRBV20-1
DNA: TGCAGTGCTATTCGGGAGGACTCCTACGAGCAGTACTTC
CDR3: CSAIREDSYEQYF

D: TRBD2
size: many
J: TRBJ2-3
V: TRBV7-2
DNA: TGTGCCAGCAGCTATACTAGCGGGGGGGGAGATACGCAGTATTTT
CDR3: CASSYTSGGGDTQYF

D: NA
size: few
J: TRBJ2-1
V: TRBV24-1
DNA: TGTGCCACCAGTGATTTGCGACACAGTGAGCAGTTCTTC
CDR3: CATSDLRHSEQFF

D: NA
size: few
J: TRBJ2-7
V: TRBV20-1
DNA: TGCAGTGCTAGCCTACCTCAGGCTTCCCTCTCCTACGAGCAGTACTTC
CDR3: CSASLPQASLSYEQYF

D: NA
size: NA
J: TRBJ2-1
V: TRBV10-1
DNA: TGCGCCAGCAGTTTCCAAGAGTACAATGAGCAGTTCTTC
CDR3: CASSFQEYNEQFF

D: NA
size: many
J: TRBJ2-3
V: TRBV6-2/TRBV6-3
DNA: TGTGCCAGCAGCGCCCTCGTTGCTAGCACAGATACGCAGTATTTT
CDR3: CASSALVASTDTQYF

D: TRBD2
size: NA
J: TRBJ2-7
V: TRBV6-2/TRBV6-3
DNA: TGTGCCAGCAGAATCGGACTAGCGGGAGGATACGAGCAGTACTTC
CDR3: CASRIGLAGGYEQYF